This TCR beta chain is from a study of a mutant IDH1 vaccine in newly diagnosed glioma. Background on the study: Treated patients comprised about 60% males and roughly 40% females, mean age about 43 years.

To note about this clone: The antigen is unknown.

CDR1 is MNHNS and CDR2 is SASEGT in the germline V gene. V shed 6 bases and J shed 1 base, with 9 bases lying between them. This CDR3 is 13 amino acids long. Time point in this sample: week 23, last vaccination. In the vaccine, a single dose held 300 ug of the mutant IDH1 20-mer peptide, along with topical imiquimod. Some clones are missing from TCRdb's copy, which holds only in-frame ones; the method was immunoSEQ multiplex PCR. The repertoire includes 35,000 to 55,000 clones, roughly 84% of them detected once, and about 2.4% sits in the top ten. The chain combines TRBV6-1 with TRBJ1-1; D uncertain. This specimen consisted of PBMCs, obtained from a glioma patient whose treatment included an IDH1 peptide vaccine. The TCR comes from a woman between 18 and 29 years old with glioma. Some clones in this sample may be carry-over from other donors' samples. The chain's CDR3 is CASRATENTEAFF. CDR3 nucleotides: TGTGCCAGCAGAGCTACGGAGAACACTGAAGCTTTCTTT.